One sample yielded the 26 T cell receptor beta chains listed below, sequenced in a study of cytomegalovirus exposure and HLA in healthy donors. This PCR relied on a set of 60 Vbeta primers and 13 Jbeta primers. Some clones are missing from TCRdb's copy, which holds only in-frame ones; the method was immunoSEQ multiplex PCR. The profile shows hundreds of thousands of clones, about 90% of them singletons. The specimen was PBMCs. All receptors come from a woman under 30 in good health and CMV-seronegative.

The chain combines TRBV19 with TRBJ1-4, with D possibly matching TRBD1 (5 bases). This CDR3 is 14 amino acids long. Trimming took off 5 bases at V and 7 bases at J, with 14 bases between the two ends. CDR1 is LNHDA and CDR2 is SQIVND in the germline V gene (reference sequence). This CDR3 reads CASSADTWGEKLFF. The CDR3 DNA is TGTGCCAGTAGTGCGGACACTTGGGGTGAAAAACTGTTTTTT. The whole variable domain, filled in from reference TRBV19 and TRBJ1-4, reads DGGITQSPKYLFRKEGQNVTLSCEQNLNHDAMYWYRQDPGQGLRLIYYSQIVNDFQKGDIAEGYSVSREKKESFPLTVTSAQKNPTAFYLCASSADTWGEKLFFGSGTQLSVL.

The chain has TRBV5-1 and TRBJ1-1; TRBD1 might be the D (5 bases). V was trimmed by 3 bases and J by 2 bases, leaving 17 bases between them. Germline loops: CDR1 SGHRS, CDR2 YFSETQ. CDR3 length: 16 amino acids. The CDR3 coding sequence is TGCGCCAGCAGCTATGGACGGGGGAGTGGAAACACTGAAGCTTTCTTT. Protein sequence: CASSYGRGSGNTEAFF.

A note on this clone: One end of the junction is discordant with germline, which a read error may explain. The CDR3 region is CSSSWTGPEAFF. The CDR3 DNA sequence: TGTTCCAGCAGCTGGACAGGACCTGAAGCTTTCTTT. The chain is built from TRBV7-9 and TRBJ1-1; 7 nucleotides align to TRBD1. This CDR3 is 12 amino acids long. The germline V gene has CDR1 SEHNR and CDR2 FQNEAQ (reference sequence).

The J gene is TRBJ2-3, the V gene TRBV19; TRBD2 aligns across 9 bases. Germline assignment: CDR1 LNHDA and CDR2 SQIVND (reference sequence). The CDR3 contains 16 residues. V lost 5 bases to trimming and J lost 0 bases; unmatched junction nucleotides: 6. CDR3 region: CASSLLAGASTDTQYF. The CDR3, as DNA: TGTGCCAGTAGTCTTTTAGCGGGGGCTAGCACAGATACGCAGTATTTT.

The V call is TRBV18, the J call TRBJ1-2, with 12 nucleotides matching TRBD1. J gave up 4 bases and V 4 bases, and 10 bases lay outside the gene matches. Germline CDR1 is KGHSH and CDR2 is LQKENI. The CDR3 loop spans 17 amino acids. In DNA, the CDR3 is TGTGCCAGCTCACTCCCACCGGGACAGGGGGCTGGCTATGGCTACACCTTC. It codes for CASSLPPGQGAGYGYTF. Complete variable domain (other parts from reference TRBV18 and TRBJ1-2): NAGVMQNPRHLVRRRGQEARLRCSPMKGHSHVYWYRQLPEEGLKFMVYLQKENIIDESGMPKERFSAEFPKEGPSILRIQQVVRGDSAAYFCASSLPPGQGAGYGYTFGSGTRLTVV.

This rearrangement joins TRBV6-6 to TRBJ1-2; weak D call: TRBD1 (5 bases). Germline assignment: CDR1 MNHNY and CDR2 SVGAGI (reference sequence). Trimming removed 5 bases at V and 6 bases at J, with 19 bases between. This CDR3 has 15 residues. The CDR3 here is CASSTNSKIGDGYTF. The DNA for the CDR3 is TGTGCCAGCAGTACCAACTCGAAGATAGGGGATGGCTACACCTTC.

The chain is built from TRBV7-8 and TRBJ2-1, with TRBD2 matching over 9 bases. The CDR3 runs to 16 residues. Germline V gene sequence: CDR1 SGHVS, CDR2 FQNEAQ. Trimming removed 1 base from V and 4 bases from J; junction bases left unmatched: 5. This CDR3 reads CASSLGGGGAYNEQFF. The CDR3 DNA reads as TGTGCCAGCAGCTTAGGTGGCGGGGGGGCATACAATGAGCAGTTCTTC.

J is TRBJ1-2 and V is TRBV27; no clear D gene. The CDR3 has 15 amino acids. CDR1 is MNHEY and CDR2 is SMNVEV in the germline V gene (reference sequence). Trimming pared 0 bases from V and 6 bases from J, leaving 14 bases between. The CDR3 region has the DNA TGTGCCAGCAGTTTATCAGTTGAGGGAGCAGATGGCTACACCTTC. It translates to CASSLSVEGADGYTF.

The V and J genes are TRBV2 and TRBJ2-7; no firm D call. Germline V gene data show CDR1 as SNHLY and CDR2 as FYNNEI. The germline V and J ends were trimmed by 2 bases and 0 bases, with 14 bases remaining between them. This CDR3 spans 16 amino acids. CDR3 amino acids: CASSELAELGSYEQYF. The CDR3 DNA reads TGTGCCAGCAGTGAACTCGCGGAATTAGGCTCCTACGAGCAGTACTTC.

About this clone itself: Other DNA variants within this sample encode the same CDR3. The chain joins TRBV20-1 to TRBJ1-1; possible D gene TRBD1, 5 bases. The CDR3 sequence is 11 residues long. The V gene lost 3 bases and the J gene lost 5 bases, with 7 bases spanning the gap. The germline V gene encodes CDR1 DFQATT and CDR2 SNEGSKA (reference sequence). CDR3 protein: CSARGGTEAFF. CDR3 DNA sequence: TGCAGTGCTAGGGGGGGTACTGAAGCTTTCTTT.

This clone was observed a few times. The chain employs TRBV6-1 and TRBJ1-5; possibly TRBD1 for D (5 bases). Germline V lookup: CDR1 MNHNS, CDR2 SASEGT. The CDR3 totals 15 residues. V gave up 1 base and J gave up 2 bases, with 9 bases separating them. DNA of the CDR3: TGTGCCAGCAGTGAAGGACAGACTGGCAATCAGCCCCAGCATTTT. It translates to CASSEGQTGNQPQHF.

This clone was observed once. The chain employs TRBV4-2 and TRBJ2-5; 10 nucleotides line up with TRBD2. There are 18 residues in the CDR3. V lost 1 base and J lost 4; bases outside the gene matches: 12. Germline-derived CDR1 and CDR2 are LGHNA and YNFKEQ. The CDR3 sequence is CASSQGPSGGALTETQYF. Written as DNA, the CDR3 is TGTGCCAGCAGCCAAGGGCCAAGCGGGGGGGCTTTAACAGAGACCCAGTACTTC.

J is TRBJ2-2 and V is TRBV27, with 8 bases aligning to TRBD1. Germline CDR1 reads MNHEY; CDR2 reads SMNVEV (reference sequence). After removal of 3 bases from V and 6 bases from J, the junction contained 6 bases not matched to a gene. This CDR3 region has 15 residues. The CDR3 DNA is TGTGCCAGCAGTTTGACAGGGGAAATCTCCGGGGAGCTGTTTTTT. Protein product: CASSLTGEISGELFF.

J is TRBJ2-5 and V is TRBV6-1; TRBD2 matches at 7 bases. Germline values: CDR1 MNHNS, CDR2 SASEGT. The CDR3 runs to 12 residues. Trimming removed 7 bases from V and 5 bases from J; junction bases left unmatched: 4. The CDR3 DNA sequence: TGTGCCAGCATCGGACTAGTCGAGACCCAGTACTTC. It codes for CASIGLVETQYF.

The CDR3, as DNA: TGTGCTAGTGGTTTCGACAGGGCGACGCAGTATTTT. Residues: CASGFDRATQYF. V gene TRBV12-5 combines with J gene TRBJ2-3; TRBD1 matches at 7 bases. J gave up 9 bases and V 3 bases, and 3 bases lay outside the gene matches. Per the germline V gene, CDR1 is LGHNT and CDR2 is FRNRAP. The CDR3 contains 12 residues.

The J gene is TRBJ2-7, the V gene TRBV6-5, with D possibly being TRBD2 (5 bases). The germline CDR1 and CDR2 sequences are MNHEY and SVGAGI. The CDR3 totals 11 residues. V was clipped by 10 bases and J by 7 bases, with 14 bases between them. CDR3 protein: CATTGLREQYF. The CDR3 DNA sequence: TGTGCCACCACGGGGTTGAGAGAGCAGTACTTC.

V gene TRBV18 combines with J gene TRBJ2-3; 10 bases are shared with TRBD2. Per germline, CDR1 KGHSH and CDR2 LQKENI. V lost 5 bases, J lost 3 bases, and 5 bases stayed unmatched. There are 15 residues in the CDR3. In DNA form, the CDR3 reads TGTGCCAGCTCATCTAGCGGGGGCCATACAGATACGCAGTATTTT. It encodes CASSSSGGHTDTQYF.

The chain combines TRBV25-1 with TRBJ1-4; the D gene is possibly TRBD1 (6 bases). CDR1 MGHDK and CDR2 SYGVNS come from the germline V gene. This CDR3 has 13 amino acids. V shed 8 bases and J shed 7 bases, with 14 bases lying between them. The CDR3, as DNA: TGTGCCAGCCTCACTTCACAGGGTGAAAAACTGTTTTTT. Protein product: CASLTSQGEKLFF.

V and J are TRBV2 and TRBJ2-5, with TRBD2 matching 13 bases. V lost 6 bases to trimming and J lost 4 bases; unmatched junction nucleotides: 5. The CDR3 length is 15 residues. Germline CDR1 reads SNHLY; CDR2 reads FYNNEI. CDR3 in DNA: TGTGCCAGCAGCCCACTAGCGGGGGGGCGAGAGACCCAGTACTTC. Translated: CASSPLAGGRETQYF.

The rearrangement links TRBV28 to TRBJ2-7; the match to TRBD1 covers 8 bases. This CDR3 spans 13 amino acids. Germline CDR1 is MDHEN and CDR2 is SYDVKM. With V trimmed by 7 bases and J by 5 bases, 7 bases remained unmatched. Written as DNA, the CDR3 is TGTGCCAGCATCGGCAGGGGGCGCAACGAGCAGTACTTC. Amino acid sequence: CASIGRGRNEQYF.

A word on this clone: At the DNA level, this CDR3 is encoded by other sequences in the same sample as well. The gene calls are TRBV2 and TRBJ2-1; 12 bases fit TRBD2. Per germline, CDR1 SNHLY and CDR2 FYNNEI. The V and J ends lost 3 bases and 4 bases, in that order; junction bases with no gene match: 1. The CDR3 sequence is 15 residues long. CDR3 DNA sequence: TGTGCCAGCAGTGACCTAGCGGGGGGGTACAATGAGCAGTTCTTC. Translation gives CASSDLAGGYNEQFF.

This clone was detected only once. The rearrangement uses TRBV2 and TRBJ2-7; 10 nucleotides match TRBD1. Germline V gene lookup returns CDR1 SNHLY and CDR2 FYNNEI. The CDR3 totals 15 residues. V shed 4 bases and J 5 bases; nucleotides not matched to a gene: 8. The CDR3 DNA reads TGTGCCAGCAGTGTTTTGGGACAGGGGATGAACGAGCAGTACTTC. It encodes CASSVLGQGMNEQYF. Looking up the rest from reference TRBV2 and TRBJ2-7 gives the full variable domain: EPEVTQTPSHQVTQMGQEVILRCVPISNHLYFYWYRQILGQKVEFLVSFYNNEISEKSEIFDDQFSVERPDGSNFTLKIRSTKLEDSAMYFCASSVLGQGMNEQYFGPGTRLTVT.

The chain joins TRBV19 to TRBJ1-2; weak D call: TRBD1 (6 bases). Germline CDR1 reads LNHDA; CDR2 reads SQIVND (reference sequence). The CDR3 runs to 15 residues. Trimming cost V 4 bases and J 4 bases, with 16 bases left between them. The CDR3 DNA reads TGTGCCAGTAGTACCGGACAGACCGTAACCTATGGCTACACCTTC. Its protein product is CASSTGQTVTYGYTF.

The chain joins TRBV6-6 to TRBJ1-1; D perhaps matches TRBD1 (5 bases). Trimming shortened V by 0 bases and J by 7 bases, and 12 bases separated the two germline ends. Germline CDR1 is MNHNY and CDR2 is SVGAGI (reference sequence). The CDR3 is 14 amino acids. CDR3: CASSYSQGQSEAFF. Here the CDR3 DNA reads TGTGCCAGCAGTTACTCTCAGGGTCAAAGTGAAGCTTTCTTT.

This clone was recorded once. The chain uses TRBV29-1 and TRBJ1-5; a weak D match, TRBD1 (6 bases). The CDR3 is 14 residues long. CDR1 and CDR2 from the germline V gene are SQVTM and ANQGSEA. Trimming left V 6 bases short and J 6 bases short, with 18 bases between. The CDR3 DNA is TGCAGCGTCGGAGAAGGACAGTTCGGTCAGCCCCAGCATTTT. It is translated as CSVGEGQFGQPQHF.

CDR3 DNA: TGCGCCAGCAGCTTGGGGGGCAGGGGAGAGACCCAGTACTTC. Encoded protein: CASSLGGRGETQYF. V and J are TRBV5-1 and TRBJ2-5; D might be TRBD1 (6 bases). The CDR3 extends over 14 amino acids. The germline V gene has CDR1 SGHRS and CDR2 YFSETQ. V dropped 0 bases and J dropped 4 bases, with 10 bases sitting between them.